Below, 16 T cell receptor beta chains from the same sample are listed, as sequenced in a study of Tregs in tolerant kidney transplant recipients. Generated by immunoSEQ multiplex PCR, the TCRdb table keeps only in-frame clones and is missing some. The repertoire includes around 16,000 clones, roughly 92% of them detected once, and approximately 13% sits in the top ten. Material for sequencing was CD8+ T cells from blood. The receptors originated from a human donor in good health.

The CDR3 region has the DNA TGTGCCAGCAGCTTTGAGCGGGGGGCCCTCTACGAGCAGTACTTC. This translates into CASSFERGALYEQYF. The chain links TRBV11-2 to TRBJ2-7; the match to TRBD2 covers 9 bases. After removal of 3 bases from V and 3 bases from J, the junction contained 6 bases not matched to a gene. Germline CDR1 reads SGHAT; CDR2 reads FQNNGV. The CDR3 covers 15 residues.

The chain has TRBV11-3 and TRBJ2-7, with 9 positions matching TRBD1. CDR1 SGHNT and CDR2 YENEEA come from the germline V gene. The CDR3 is made up of 14 amino acids. V gave up 3 bases and J gave up 2 bases; unmatched junction bases: 2. The CDR3 DNA reads TGTGCCAGCAGCTTGGGGACAGGGACCTACGAGCAGTACTTC. Translated, it gives CASSLGTGTYEQYF.

The V and J genes are TRBV5-1 and TRBJ1-3, with TRBD1 as a possible D gene (5 bases). The CDR3 is 14 residues long. The ends were cut back, 0 bases at V and 8 bases at J, with 12 bases in the middle. Germline V gene lookup returns CDR1 SGHRS and CDR2 YFSETQ. CDR3 sequence: CASSLGQGSDTIYF. In DNA, the CDR3 is TGCGCCAGCAGCTTGGGGCAGGGTAGTGACACCATATATTTT.

This chain's CDR3 is CASRETTLLSGTGTDTQYF. CDR3 nucleotides: TGTGCCAGCCGGGAGACAACACTCCTGTCAGGGACGGGCACAGATACGCAGTATTTT. The rearrangement joins TRBV2 to TRBJ2-3, with D perhaps TRBD2 (6 bases). Trimming removed 8 bases at V and 1 base at J, with 28 bases between. Germline V gene sequence: CDR1 SNHLY, CDR2 FYNNEI. The CDR3 extends over 19 amino acids.

This clone was seen a single time. The V and J genes are TRBV5-1 and TRBJ2-7; no definite D call. Trimming took 1 base from V and 2 from J, leaving 13 bases between them. CDR1 and CDR2 (germline): SGHRS, YFSETQ. This CDR3 comprises 15 residues. CDR3 DNA: TGCGCCAGCAGCTTGAGCCTGACCACCCCCTACGAGCAGTACTTC. Translating gives CASSLSLTTPYEQYF.

In nucleotides, the CDR3 is TGTGCCAGCAGGCCGAGGGAGGGGAGTACGTACTATGGCTACACCTTC. This encodes CASRPREGSTYYGYTF. The rearrangement links TRBV6-6 to TRBJ1-2; perhaps TRBD1 as D (5 bases). CDR1 is MNHNY, CDR2 SVGAGI, per germline (reference sequence). Trimming shortened V by 6 bases and J by 3 bases, and 20 bases separated the two germline ends. The CDR3 contains 16 residues.

The chain recombines TRBV12-5 with TRBJ2-1, with D tentatively TRBD2 (6 bases). The CDR3 covers 17 residues. V lost 5 bases to trimming and J lost 2 bases, with 19 bases between them. The V gene's germline CDR1 is LGHNT and CDR2 FRNRAP. For the CDR3, the DNA is TGTGCTAGTGGTCTCGACGGGACTTTACAAACCTACAATGAGCAGTTCTTC. Encoded protein: CASGLDGTLQTYNEQFF.

The rearrangement uses TRBV5-6 and TRBJ2-7, with TRBD1 as a possible D gene (6 bases). This CDR3 is built from 16 residues. V lost 0 bases, J lost 1 base, and 14 bases lay in between. Germline V CDR1 and CDR2: SGHDT, YYEEEE. DNA of the CDR3: TGTGCCAGCAGCTTGGCTGGGGGCTACAATTCCTACGAGCAGTACTTC. Amino acid sequence: CASSLAGGYNSYEQYF.

The chain couples TRBV9 to TRBJ2-2; the D gene is possibly TRBD2 (5 bases). Trimming removed 4 bases at V and 3 bases at J, with 19 bases between. Per the germline V gene, CDR1 is SGDLS and CDR2 is YYNGEE. CDR3 length equals 17 residues. CDR3 sequence: CASSSPLGGGDTGELFF. The CDR3 DNA follows: TGTGCCAGCAGCTCCCCCCTAGGCGGAGGAGACACCGGGGAGCTGTTTTTT. The full variable domain, its missing parts supplied by reference TRBV9 and TRBJ2-2, is DSGVTQTPKHLITATGQRVTLRCSPRSGDLSVYWYQQSLDQGLQFLIQYYNGEERAKGNILERFSAQQFPDLHSELNLSSLELGDSALYFCASSSPLGGGDTGELFFGEGSRLTVL.

V usage is TRBV7-6 and J usage is TRBJ2-1; 7 bases fit TRBD2. CDR3 size: 16 residues. Germline V gene sequence: CDR1 SGHVS, CDR2 FNYEAQ. The junction had 7 bases not matched to a gene; V was cut back by 5 bases and J by 0 bases. This CDR3 reads CASSPPGGSSYNEQFF. The DNA of the CDR3 is TGTGCCAGCAGCCCACCCGGGGGGAGCTCCTACAATGAGCAGTTCTTC.

The rearrangement links TRBV2 to TRBJ1-4; a weak D match, TRBD1 (6 bases). The V gene lost 5 bases and the J gene lost 5 bases, with 24 bases spanning the gap. The V gene's germline CDR1 is SNHLY and CDR2 FYNNEI. The CDR3 is 18 amino acids. The CDR3 loop reads CASSKVGTWANQNEKLFF. DNA for the CDR3: TGTGCCAGCAGTAAGGTGGGGACATGGGCAAACCAGAATGAAAAACTGTTTTTT.

The chain couples TRBV9 to TRBJ2-3; D not certain. The CDR3 totals 15 residues. From germline, CDR1 is SGDLS and CDR2 YYNGEE. V was pared by 0 bases and J by 9 bases, with 17 bases between. In DNA form, the CDR3 reads TGTGCCAGCAGCGTAGGCGGCGGAGCTGGCCGCACGCAGTATTTT. The encoded protein is CASSVGGGAGRTQYF.

Points on this clone: Other DNA sequences in this sample translate to the same CDR3. The chain carries TRBV6-5 and TRBJ2-3; D could derive from TRBD1 or TRBD2 (5 bases each). The V and J ends lost 4 bases and 1 base respectively, with 6 bases between them. This CDR3 has 13 amino acids. The germline V gene encodes CDR1 MNHEY and CDR2 SVGAGI. CDR3 coding DNA: TGTGCCAGCAGTTTGGGGGGCACAGATACGCAGTATTTT. Its translation: CASSLGGTDTQYF.

The chain couples TRBV19 to TRBJ1-4; weak D call: TRBD1 (5 bases). The V end was cut by 6 bases, the J end by 5 bases, with 10 bases between. The CDR3 length is 13 residues. Germline V gene lookup returns CDR1 LNHDA and CDR2 SQIVND (reference sequence). CDR3 sequence reads: CASSRKGNEKLFF. Written as DNA, the CDR3 is TGTGCCAGTAGCCGGAAGGGGAATGAAAAACTGTTTTTT.

The V gene is TRBV13, the J gene TRBJ2-7; D remains unclear. This CDR3 is built from 13 residues. The germline CDR1 and CDR2 sequences are PRHDT and FYEKMQ (reference sequence). The germline V and J ends were trimmed by 4 bases and 0 bases, with 7 bases remaining between them. The CDR3 nucleotides read TGTGCCAGCAGCTCCGAGAGCTCCTACGAGCAGTACTTC. It specifies CASSSESSYEQYF.

This clone appeared a single time. This sequence joins TRBV6-1 and TRBJ1-1; the D is unclear. CDR1 and CDR2 (germline): MNHNS, SASEGT. The CDR3 spans 13 residues. Trimming shortened V by 3 bases and J by 3 bases, and 8 bases separated the two germline ends. For the CDR3, the DNA is TGTGCCAGCAGTGACGTTTCGGACACTGAAGCTTTCTTT. Translation gives CASSDVSDTEAFF.